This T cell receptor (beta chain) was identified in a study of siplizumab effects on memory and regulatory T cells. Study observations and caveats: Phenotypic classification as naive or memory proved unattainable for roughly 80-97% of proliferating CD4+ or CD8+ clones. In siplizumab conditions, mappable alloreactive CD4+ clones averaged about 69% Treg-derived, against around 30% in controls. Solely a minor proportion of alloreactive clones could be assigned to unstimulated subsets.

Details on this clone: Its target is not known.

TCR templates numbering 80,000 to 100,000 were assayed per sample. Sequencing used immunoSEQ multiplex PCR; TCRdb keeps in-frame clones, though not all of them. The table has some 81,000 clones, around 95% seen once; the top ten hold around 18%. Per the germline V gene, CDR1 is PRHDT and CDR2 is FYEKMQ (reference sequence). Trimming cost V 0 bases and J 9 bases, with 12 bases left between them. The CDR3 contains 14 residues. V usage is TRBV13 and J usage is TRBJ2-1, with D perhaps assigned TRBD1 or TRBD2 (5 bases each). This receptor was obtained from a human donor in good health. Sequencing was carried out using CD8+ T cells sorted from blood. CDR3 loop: CASSLGAGGSEQFF. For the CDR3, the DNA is TGTGCCAGCAGCTTAGGAGCTGGGGGTAGTGAGCAGTTCTTC. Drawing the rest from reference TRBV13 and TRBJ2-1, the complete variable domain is AAGVIQSPRHLIKEKRETATLKCYPIPRHDTVYWYQQGPGQDPQFLISFYEKMQSDKGSIPDRFSAQQFSDYHSELNMSSLELGDSALYFCASSLGAGGSEQFFGPGTRLTVL.